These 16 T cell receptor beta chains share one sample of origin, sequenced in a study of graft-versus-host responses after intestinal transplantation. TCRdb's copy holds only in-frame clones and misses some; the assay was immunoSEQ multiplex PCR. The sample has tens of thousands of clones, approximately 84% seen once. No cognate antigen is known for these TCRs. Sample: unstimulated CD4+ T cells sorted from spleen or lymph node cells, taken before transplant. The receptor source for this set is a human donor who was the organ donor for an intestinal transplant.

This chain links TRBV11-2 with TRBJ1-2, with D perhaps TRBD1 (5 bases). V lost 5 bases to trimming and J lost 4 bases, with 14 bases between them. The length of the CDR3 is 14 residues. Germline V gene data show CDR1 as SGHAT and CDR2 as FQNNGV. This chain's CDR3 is CASSLQGEGYGYTF. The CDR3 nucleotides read TGTGCCAGCAGCCTTCAGGGAGAAGGCTATGGCTACACCTTC.

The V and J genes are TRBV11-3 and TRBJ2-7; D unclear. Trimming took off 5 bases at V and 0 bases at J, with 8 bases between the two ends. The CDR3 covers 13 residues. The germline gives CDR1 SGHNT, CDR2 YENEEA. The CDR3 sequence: CASSIRNSYEQYF. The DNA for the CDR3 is TGTGCCAGCAGCATCAGGAACTCCTACGAGCAGTACTTC.

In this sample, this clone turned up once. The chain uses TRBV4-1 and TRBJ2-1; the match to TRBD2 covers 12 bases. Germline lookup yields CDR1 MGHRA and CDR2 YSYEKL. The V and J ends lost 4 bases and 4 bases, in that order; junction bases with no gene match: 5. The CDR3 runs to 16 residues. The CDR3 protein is CASSPRTSGIYNEQFF. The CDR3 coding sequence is TGCGCCAGCAGCCCGAGGACTAGCGGGATTTACAATGAGCAGTTCTTC.

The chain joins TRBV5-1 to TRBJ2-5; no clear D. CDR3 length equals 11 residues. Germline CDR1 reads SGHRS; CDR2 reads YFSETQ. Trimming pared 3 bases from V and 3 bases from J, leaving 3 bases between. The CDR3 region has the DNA TGCGCCAGCAGCTACGAAGAGACCCAGTACTTC. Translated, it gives CASSYEETQYF.

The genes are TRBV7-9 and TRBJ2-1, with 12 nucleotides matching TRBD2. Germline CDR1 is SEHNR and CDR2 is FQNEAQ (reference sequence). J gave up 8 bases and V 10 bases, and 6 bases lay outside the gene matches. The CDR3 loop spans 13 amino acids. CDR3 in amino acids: CAISSGGAYEQFF. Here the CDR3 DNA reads TGTGCCATATCTAGCGGGGGGGCCTATGAGCAGTTCTTC.

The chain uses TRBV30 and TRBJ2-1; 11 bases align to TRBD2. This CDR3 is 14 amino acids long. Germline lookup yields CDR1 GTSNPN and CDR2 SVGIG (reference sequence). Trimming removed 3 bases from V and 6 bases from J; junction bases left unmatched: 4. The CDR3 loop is CAWRTSGAGNEQFF. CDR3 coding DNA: TGTGCCTGGAGGACTAGCGGGGCTGGCAATGAGCAGTTCTTC.

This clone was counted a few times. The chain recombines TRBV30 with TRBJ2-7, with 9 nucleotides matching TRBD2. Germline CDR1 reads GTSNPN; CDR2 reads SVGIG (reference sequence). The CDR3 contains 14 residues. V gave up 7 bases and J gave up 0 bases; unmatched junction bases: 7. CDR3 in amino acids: CASRAGGFSYEQYF. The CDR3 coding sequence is TGTGCCTCCCGAGCGGGGGGATTCTCCTACGAGCAGTACTTC. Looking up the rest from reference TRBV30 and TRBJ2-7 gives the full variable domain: SQTIHQWPATLVQPVGSPLSLECTVEGTSNPNLYWYRQAAGRGLQLLFYSVGIGQISSEVPQNLSASRPQDRQFILSSKKLLLSDSGFYLCASRAGGFSYEQYFGPGTRLTVT.

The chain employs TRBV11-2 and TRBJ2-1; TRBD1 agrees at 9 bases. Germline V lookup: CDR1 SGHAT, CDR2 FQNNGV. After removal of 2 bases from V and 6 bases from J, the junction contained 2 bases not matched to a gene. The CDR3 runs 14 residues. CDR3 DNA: TGTGCCAGCAGCTTAAGGACAGGGGTCAATGAGCAGTTCTTC. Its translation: CASSLRTGVNEQFF.

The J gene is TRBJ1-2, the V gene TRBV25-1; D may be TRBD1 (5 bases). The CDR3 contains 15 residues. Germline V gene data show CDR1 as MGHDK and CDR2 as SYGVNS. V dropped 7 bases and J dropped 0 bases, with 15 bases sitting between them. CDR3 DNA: TGTGCCAGCACGGGGGACCGTCCTCCTAACTATGGCTACACCTTC. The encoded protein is CASTGDRPPNYGYTF.

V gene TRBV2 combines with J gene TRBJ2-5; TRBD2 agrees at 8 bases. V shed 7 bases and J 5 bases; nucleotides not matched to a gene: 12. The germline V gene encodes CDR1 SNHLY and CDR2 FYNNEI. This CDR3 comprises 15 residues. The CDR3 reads CASTLTRGGGETQYF. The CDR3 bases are TGTGCCAGCACCCTAACCCGGGGGGGCGGGGAGACCCAGTACTTC.

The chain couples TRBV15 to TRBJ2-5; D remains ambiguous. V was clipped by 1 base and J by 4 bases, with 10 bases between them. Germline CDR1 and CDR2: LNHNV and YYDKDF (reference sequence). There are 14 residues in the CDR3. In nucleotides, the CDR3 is TGTGCCACCAGCAGAGGAGGTAGCCCAGAGACCCAGTACTTC. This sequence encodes CATSRGGSPETQYF.

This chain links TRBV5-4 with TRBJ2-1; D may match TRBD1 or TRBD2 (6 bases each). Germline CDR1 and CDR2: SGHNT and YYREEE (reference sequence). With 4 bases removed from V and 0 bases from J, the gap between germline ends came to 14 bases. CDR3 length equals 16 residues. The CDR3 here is CASSLGGSSSYNEQFF. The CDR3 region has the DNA TGTGCCAGCAGCCTGGGGGGCAGTAGCTCCTACAATGAGCAGTTCTTC.

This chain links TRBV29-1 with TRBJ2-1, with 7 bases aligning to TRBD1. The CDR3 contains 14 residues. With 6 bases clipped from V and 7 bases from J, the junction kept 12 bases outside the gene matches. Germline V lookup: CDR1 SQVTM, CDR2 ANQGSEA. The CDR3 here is CSVTPDRVQNEQFF. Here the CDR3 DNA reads TGCAGCGTGACACCTGACAGGGTCCAAAATGAGCAGTTCTTC.

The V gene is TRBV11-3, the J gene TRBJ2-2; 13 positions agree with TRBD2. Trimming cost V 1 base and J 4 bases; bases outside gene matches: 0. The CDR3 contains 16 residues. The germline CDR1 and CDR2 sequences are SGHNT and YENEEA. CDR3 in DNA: TGTGCCAGCAGCTTAGGACTAGCGGGGGGCACCGGGGAGCTGTTTTTT. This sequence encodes CASSLGLAGGTGELFF.

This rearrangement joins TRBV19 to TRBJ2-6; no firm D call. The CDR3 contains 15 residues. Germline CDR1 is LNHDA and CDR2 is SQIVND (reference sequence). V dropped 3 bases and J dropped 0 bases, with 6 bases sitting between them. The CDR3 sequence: CASSIIHSGANVLTF. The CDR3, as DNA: TGTGCCAGTAGTATTATTCACTCTGGGGCCAACGTCCTGACTTTC.

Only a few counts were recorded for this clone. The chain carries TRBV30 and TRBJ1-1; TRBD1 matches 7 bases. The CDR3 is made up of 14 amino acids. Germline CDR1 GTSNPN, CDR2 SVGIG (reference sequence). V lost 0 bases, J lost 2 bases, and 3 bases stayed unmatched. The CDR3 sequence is CAWSVGGKNTEAFF. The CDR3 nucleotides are TGTGCCTGGAGTGTAGGGGGCAAAAACACTGAAGCTTTCTTT. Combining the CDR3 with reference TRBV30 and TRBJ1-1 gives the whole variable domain SQTIHQWPATLVQPVGSPLSLECTVEGTSNPNLYWYRQAAGRGLQLLFYSVGIGQISSEVPQNLSASRPQDRQFILSSKKLLLSDSGFYLCAWSVGGKNTEAFFGQGTRLTVV.